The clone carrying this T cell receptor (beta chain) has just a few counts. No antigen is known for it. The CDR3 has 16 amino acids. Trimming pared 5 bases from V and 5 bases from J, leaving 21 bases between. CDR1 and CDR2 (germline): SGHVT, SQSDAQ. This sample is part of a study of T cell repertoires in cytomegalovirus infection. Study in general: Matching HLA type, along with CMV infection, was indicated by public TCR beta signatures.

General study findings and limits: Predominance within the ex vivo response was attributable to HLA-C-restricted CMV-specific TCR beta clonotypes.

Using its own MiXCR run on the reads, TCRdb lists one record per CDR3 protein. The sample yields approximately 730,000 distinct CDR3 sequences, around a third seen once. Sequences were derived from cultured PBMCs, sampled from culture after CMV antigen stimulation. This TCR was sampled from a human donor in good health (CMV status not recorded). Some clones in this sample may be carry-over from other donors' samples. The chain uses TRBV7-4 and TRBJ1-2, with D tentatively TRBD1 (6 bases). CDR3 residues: CASSTTGQSARYGYTF. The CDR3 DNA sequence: TGTGCCAGCAGCACAACTGGACAGTCCGCTAGGTATGGCTACACCTTC.